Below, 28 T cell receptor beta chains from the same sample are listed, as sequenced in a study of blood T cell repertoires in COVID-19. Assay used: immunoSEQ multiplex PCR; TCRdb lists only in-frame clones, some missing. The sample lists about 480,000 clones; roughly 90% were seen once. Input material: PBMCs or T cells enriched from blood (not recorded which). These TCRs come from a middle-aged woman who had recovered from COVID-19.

Written as DNA, the CDR3 is TGTGCCAGCAGCCCCCCCCCAGGGGAGGGGGATGAAAAACTGTTTTTT. It translates to CASSPPPGEGDEKLFF. V gene TRBV9 combines with J gene TRBJ1-4; tentatively, D is TRBD1 (6 bases). The CDR3 is 16 residues long. V lost 4 bases, J lost 6 bases, and 19 bases lay in between. Germline-derived CDR1 and CDR2 are SGDLS and YYNGEE.

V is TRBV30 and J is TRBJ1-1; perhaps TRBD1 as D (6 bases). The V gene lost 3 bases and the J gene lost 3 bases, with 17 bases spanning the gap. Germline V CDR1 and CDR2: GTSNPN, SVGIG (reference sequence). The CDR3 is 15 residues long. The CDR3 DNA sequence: TGTGCCTGGAGGGCGGGGGGCACAATCGACACTGAAGCTTTCTTT. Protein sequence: CAWRAGGTIDTEAFF.

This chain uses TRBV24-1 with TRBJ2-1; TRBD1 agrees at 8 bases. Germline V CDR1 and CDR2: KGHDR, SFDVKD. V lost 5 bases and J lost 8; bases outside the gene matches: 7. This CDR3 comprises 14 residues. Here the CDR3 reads CATSVSGGTHEQFF. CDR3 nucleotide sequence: TGTGCCACCAGTGTTTCAGGGGGCACCCATGAGCAGTTCTTC.

The CDR3, as DNA: TGTGCCAGCAGCGTTAGTGGCCTGGGGAGCAGGGGGCGACACACCGGGGAGCTGTTTTTT. It is translated as CASSVSGLGSRGRHTGELFF. The gene calls are TRBV9 and TRBJ2-2; 8 nucleotides line up with TRBD1. J lost 3 bases, V lost 2 bases, and 18 bases had no gene match. The CDR3 runs to 20 residues. Germline CDR1 and CDR2: SGDLS and YYNGEE.

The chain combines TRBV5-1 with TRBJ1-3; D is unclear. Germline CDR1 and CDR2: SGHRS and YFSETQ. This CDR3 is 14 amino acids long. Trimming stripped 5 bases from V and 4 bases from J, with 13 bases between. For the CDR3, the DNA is TGCGCCAGCAGAAACTCAGGAACCGGAAACACCATATATTTT. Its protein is CASRNSGTGNTIYF.

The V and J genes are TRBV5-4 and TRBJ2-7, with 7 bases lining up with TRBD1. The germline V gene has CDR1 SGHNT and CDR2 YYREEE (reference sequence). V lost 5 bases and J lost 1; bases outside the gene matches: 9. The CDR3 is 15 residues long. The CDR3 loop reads CASRSGTENSYEQYF. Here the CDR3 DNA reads TGTGCCAGCAGGTCGGGGACAGAGAATTCCTACGAGCAGTACTTC.

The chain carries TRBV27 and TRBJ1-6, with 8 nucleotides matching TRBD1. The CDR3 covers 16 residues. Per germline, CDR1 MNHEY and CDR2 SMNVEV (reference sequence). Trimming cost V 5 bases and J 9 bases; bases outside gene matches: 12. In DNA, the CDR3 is TGTGCCAGCAGTCCGGGCAGGGGGCGAAACGCTTCACCCCTCCACTTT. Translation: CASSPGRGRNASPLHF.

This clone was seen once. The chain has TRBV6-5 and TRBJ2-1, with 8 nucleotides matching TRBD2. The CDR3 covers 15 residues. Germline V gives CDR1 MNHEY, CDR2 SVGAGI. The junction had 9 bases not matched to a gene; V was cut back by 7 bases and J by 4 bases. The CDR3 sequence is CASIREGSAYNEQFF. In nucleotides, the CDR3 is TGTGCCAGCATACGGGAGGGCTCAGCATACAATGAGCAGTTCTTC.

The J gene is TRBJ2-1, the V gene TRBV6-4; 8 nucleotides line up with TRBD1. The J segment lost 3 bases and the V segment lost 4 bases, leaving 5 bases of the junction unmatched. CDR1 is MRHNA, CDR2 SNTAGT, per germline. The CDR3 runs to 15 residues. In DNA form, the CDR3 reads TGTGCCAGCAGTGCCGGGACAGGAAACTACAATGAGCAGTTCTTC. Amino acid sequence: CASSAGTGNYNEQFF.

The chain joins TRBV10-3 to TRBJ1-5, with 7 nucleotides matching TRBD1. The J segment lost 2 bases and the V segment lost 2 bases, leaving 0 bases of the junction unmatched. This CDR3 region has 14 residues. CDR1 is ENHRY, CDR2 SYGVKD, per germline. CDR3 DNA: TGTGCCATCAGTGAGGGGACAGGCAATCAGCCCCAGCATTTT. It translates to CAISEGTGNQPQHF.

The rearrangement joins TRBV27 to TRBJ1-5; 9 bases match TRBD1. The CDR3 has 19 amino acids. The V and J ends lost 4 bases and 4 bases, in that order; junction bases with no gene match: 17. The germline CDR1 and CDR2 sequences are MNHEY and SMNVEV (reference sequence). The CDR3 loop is CASSSLSSLGTGSNQPQHF. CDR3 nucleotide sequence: TGTGCCAGCAGTTCCCTTTCAAGTCTAGGGACAGGGTCAAATCAGCCCCAGCATTTT.

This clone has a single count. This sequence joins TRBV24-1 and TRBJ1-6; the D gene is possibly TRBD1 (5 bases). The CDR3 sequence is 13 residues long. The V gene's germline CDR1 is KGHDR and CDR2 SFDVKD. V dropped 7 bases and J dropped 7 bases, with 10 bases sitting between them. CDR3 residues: CATRQDGNSPLHF. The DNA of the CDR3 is TGTGCCACCAGACAGGACGGCAATTCACCCCTCCACTTT.

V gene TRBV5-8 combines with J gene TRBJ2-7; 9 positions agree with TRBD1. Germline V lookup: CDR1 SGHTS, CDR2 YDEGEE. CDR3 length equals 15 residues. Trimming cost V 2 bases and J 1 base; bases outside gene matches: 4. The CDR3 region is CASSFPGTGSYEQYF. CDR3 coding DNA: TGTGCCAGCAGCTTTCCAGGGACAGGGTCCTACGAGCAGTACTTC.

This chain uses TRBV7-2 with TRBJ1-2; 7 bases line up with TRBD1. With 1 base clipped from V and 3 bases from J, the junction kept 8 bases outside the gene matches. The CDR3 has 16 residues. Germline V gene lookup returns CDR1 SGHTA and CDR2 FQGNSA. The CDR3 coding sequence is TGTGCCAGCAGCTTAGGGGGAGACAGGGTCGACTATGGCTACACCTTC. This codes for CASSLGGDRVDYGYTF.

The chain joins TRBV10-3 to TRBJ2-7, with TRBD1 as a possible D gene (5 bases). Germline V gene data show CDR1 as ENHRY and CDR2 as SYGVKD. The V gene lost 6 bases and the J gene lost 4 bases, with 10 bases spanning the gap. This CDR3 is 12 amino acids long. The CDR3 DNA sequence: TGTGCCATCAGCAAGACAGAGTACGAGCAGTACTTC. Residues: CAISKTEYEQYF.

The CDR3 spells CASRLEFTGELFF. CDR3 DNA sequence: TGCGCCAGCCGACTCGAATTCACCGGGGAGCTGTTTTTT. The chain links TRBV10-1 to TRBJ2-2; no definite D call. V lost 8 bases to trimming and J lost 4 bases, with 11 bases between them. The CDR3 runs to 13 residues. Germline loops: CDR1 WNHNN, CDR2 SYGVQD (reference sequence).

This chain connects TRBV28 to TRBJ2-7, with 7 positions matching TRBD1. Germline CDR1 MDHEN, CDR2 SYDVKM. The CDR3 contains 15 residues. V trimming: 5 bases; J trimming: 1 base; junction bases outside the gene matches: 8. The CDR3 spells CASSVRQGPSYEQYF. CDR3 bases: TGTGCCAGCAGTGTACGACAGGGACCATCCTACGAGCAGTACTTC.

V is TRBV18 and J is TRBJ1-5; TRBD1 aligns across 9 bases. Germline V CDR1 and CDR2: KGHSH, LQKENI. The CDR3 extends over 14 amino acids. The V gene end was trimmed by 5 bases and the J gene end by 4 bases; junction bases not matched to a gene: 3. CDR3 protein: CASSATGGNQPQHF. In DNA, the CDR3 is TGTGCCAGCTCAGCGACAGGGGGAAATCAGCCCCAGCATTTT.

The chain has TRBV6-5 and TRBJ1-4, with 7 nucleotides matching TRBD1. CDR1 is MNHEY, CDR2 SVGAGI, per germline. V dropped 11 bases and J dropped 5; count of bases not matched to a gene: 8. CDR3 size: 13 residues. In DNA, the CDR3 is TGTGCCTCTCGGACAGGACTGAATGAAAAACTGTTTTTT. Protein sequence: CASRTGLNEKLFF.

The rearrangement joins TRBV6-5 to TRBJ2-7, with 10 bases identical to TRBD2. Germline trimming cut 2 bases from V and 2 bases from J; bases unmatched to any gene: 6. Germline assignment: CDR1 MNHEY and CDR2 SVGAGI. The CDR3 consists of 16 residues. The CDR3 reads CASSYQQAGGPYEQYF. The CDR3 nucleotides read TGTGCCAGCAGTTACCAACAAGCGGGAGGGCCCTACGAGCAGTACTTC.

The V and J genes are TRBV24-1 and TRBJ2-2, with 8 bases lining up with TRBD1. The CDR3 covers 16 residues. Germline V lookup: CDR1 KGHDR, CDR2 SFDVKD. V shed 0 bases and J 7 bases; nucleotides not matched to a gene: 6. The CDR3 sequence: CATSDLAGGDGGELFF. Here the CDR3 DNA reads TGTGCCACCAGTGATTTGGCAGGGGGCGATGGCGGGGAGCTGTTTTTT.

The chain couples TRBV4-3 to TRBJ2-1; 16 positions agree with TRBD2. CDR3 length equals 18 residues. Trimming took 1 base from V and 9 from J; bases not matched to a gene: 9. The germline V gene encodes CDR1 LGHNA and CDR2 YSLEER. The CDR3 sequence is CASSQAQGTSGRAAEQFF. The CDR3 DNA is TGCGCCAGCAGCCAAGCCCAGGGGACTAGCGGGAGGGCCGCTGAGCAGTTCTTC.

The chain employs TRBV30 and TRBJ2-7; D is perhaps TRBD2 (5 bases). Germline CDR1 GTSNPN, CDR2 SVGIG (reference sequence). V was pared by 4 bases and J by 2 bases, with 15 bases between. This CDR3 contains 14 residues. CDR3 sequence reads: CAWTYISDPYEQYF. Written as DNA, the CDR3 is TGTGCCTGGACGTATATTAGCGATCCCTACGAGCAGTACTTC.

The CDR3 spells CSVEGLSDHLGGYTF. In nucleotides, the CDR3 is TGCAGCGTTGAAGGGCTAAGCGATCACCTGGGTGGCTACACCTTC. The chain recombines TRBV29-1 with TRBJ1-2; no clear D gene. The CDR3 is made up of 15 amino acids. In germline, CDR1 is SQVTM, CDR2 ANQGSEA. Trimming removed 1 base at V and 7 bases at J, with 19 bases between.

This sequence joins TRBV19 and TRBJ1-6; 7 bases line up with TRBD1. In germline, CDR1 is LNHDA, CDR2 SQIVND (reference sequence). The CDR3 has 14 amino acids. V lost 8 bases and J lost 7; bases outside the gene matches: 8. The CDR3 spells CASADRVDNSPLHF. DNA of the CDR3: TGTGCCAGTGCTGACAGGGTCGACAATTCACCCCTCCACTTT.

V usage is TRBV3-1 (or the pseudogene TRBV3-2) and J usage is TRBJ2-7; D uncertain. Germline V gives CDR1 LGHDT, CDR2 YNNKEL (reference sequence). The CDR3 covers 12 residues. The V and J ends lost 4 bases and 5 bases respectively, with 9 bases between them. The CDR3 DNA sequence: TGTGCCAGCAGCCCAGTGGAGAACGAGCAGTACTTC. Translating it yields CASSPVENEQYF.

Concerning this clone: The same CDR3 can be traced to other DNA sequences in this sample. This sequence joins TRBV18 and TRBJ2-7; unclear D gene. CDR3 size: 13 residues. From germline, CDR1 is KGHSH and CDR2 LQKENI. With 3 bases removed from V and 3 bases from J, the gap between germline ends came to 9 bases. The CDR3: CASSPPSSYEQYF. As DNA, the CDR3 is TGTGCCAGCTCACCTCCCTCGAGCTACGAGCAGTACTTC. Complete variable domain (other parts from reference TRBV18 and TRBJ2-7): NAGVMQNPRHLVRRRGQEARLRCSPMKGHSHVYWYRQLPEEGLKFMVYLQKENIIDESGMPKERFSAEFPKEGPSILRIQQVVRGDSAAYFCASSPPSSYEQYFGPGTRLTVT.

In nucleotides, the CDR3 is TGTGCCATCAGTGACAGGGGGCGCGATGAGGACATTCAGTACTTC. This sequence encodes CAISDRGRDEDIQYF. The chain carries TRBV10-3 and TRBJ2-4; TRBD1 matches at 8 bases. CDR3 length: 15 amino acids. V lost 3 bases, J lost 8 bases, and 9 bases stayed unmatched. Germline CDR1 reads ENHRY; CDR2 reads SYGVKD.